This T cell receptor (beta chain) stems from a study of T cells in localized non-small cell lung cancer. J was trimmed by 0 bases and V by 3 bases; bases with no gene match: 9. CDR1 is WNHNN and CDR2 is SYGVQD in the germline V gene (reference sequence). The CDR3 runs to 18 residues. Study outcomes and limitations: Tumor showed lower T cell clonality than uninvolved adjacent lung, where it was highest. A median of around 60 of the top 100 tumor clones appeared in adjacent lung, which was paired and uninvolved.

Remarks on this clone: Its antigen remains unidentified.

The assay was immunoSEQ multiplex PCR, and TCRdb's table has in-frame clones only and misses some. The profile shows around 20,000 clones, over 80% of them singletons. V is TRBV10-1 and J is TRBJ2-7; 12 bases fit TRBD2. The TCR comes from a woman aged 35 to 70 with stage I lung adenocarcinoma. Sequencing was performed on peripheral blood, taken before any cancer treatment. This CDR3 reads CASSDSLAGGPSSYEQYF. As DNA, the CDR3 is TGCGCCAGCAGTGACTCTCTAGCGGGAGGGCCTAGCTCCTACGAGCAGTACTTC.